Listed below are T cell receptor beta chains from one sample, sequenced in a study of blood T cell repertoires in COVID-19. TCRdb keeps only in-frame clones here, not all; method: immunoSEQ multiplex PCR. Here the sample spans some 100,000 clones, about nine tenths being singletons. Input material: peripheral blood. The receptors come from a man aged 50 to 59 with acute or convalescent COVID-19. Both conserved end residues are part of each CDR3. The D gene is left open where the match is weak. Size values are once, few and many counts, or a class for expanded clones, and some rows have none.

v_gene: TRBV18
j_gene: TRBJ2-3
d_gene: .
abundance: few
CDR3nt: TGTGCCAGCTCACCCTCGAACAGGTTCACACCGGCTAGGGCAGATACGCAGTATTTT
CDR3aa: CASSPSNRFTPARADTQYF

v_gene: TRBV11-1
j_gene: TRBJ2-7
d_gene: .
abundance: once
CDR3nt: TGTGCCAGCAGCTTGATACAGGGTTACGAGCAGTACTTC
CDR3aa: CASSLIQGYEQYF

v_gene: TRBV7-9
j_gene: TRBJ2-2
d_gene: .
abundance: .
CDR3nt: TGTGCCAGCAGCTTAGTATCCGGGAGAACCGGGGAGCTGTTTTTT
CDR3aa: CASSLVSGRTGELFF

v_gene: TRBV5-5
j_gene: TRBJ2-7
d_gene: TRBD2
abundance: .
CDR3nt: TGTGCCAGCCAGGGGTCTAGCGGGGCCCTCGAGCAGTACTTC
CDR3aa: CASQGSSGALEQYF

v_gene: TRBV6-5
j_gene: TRBJ1-2
d_gene: .
abundance: .
CDR3nt: TGTGCCAGCAGTTACAGGGACTCCCTCCTCGGCTACACCTTC
CDR3aa: CASSYRDSLLGYTF

v_gene: TRBV24-1
j_gene: TRBJ2-1
d_gene: TRBD2
abundance: .
CDR3nt: TGTGCCACCAGTGACCCGGGAGGGCCGATCAATGAGCAGTTCTTC
CDR3aa: CATSDPGGPINEQFF

v_gene: TRBV10-2
j_gene: TRBJ2-2
d_gene: .
abundance: .
CDR3nt: TGCGCCAGCCTTCTCGAGCGGGCGAACACCGGGGAGCTGTTTTTT
CDR3aa: CASLLERANTGELFF

v_gene: TRBV19
j_gene: TRBJ2-7
d_gene: TRBD1
abundance: .
CDR3nt: TGTGCCAGTAGTAGAGACAGGGGCGGGCGCGAGCAGTACTTC
CDR3aa: CASSRDRGGREQYF

v_gene: TRBV27
j_gene: TRBJ2-2
d_gene: .
abundance: .
CDR3nt: TGTGCCAGCAGTTCGCGTCACAGACCGAACACCGGGGAGCTGTTTTTT
CDR3aa: CASSSRHRPNTGELFF

v_gene: TRBV18
j_gene: TRBJ1-1
d_gene: TRBD1
abundance: .
CDR3nt: TGTGCCAGCTCAGGACAGGGTGGGGGAATGAACACTGAAGCTTTCTTT
CDR3aa: CASSGQGGGMNTEAFF

v_gene: TRBV6-6
j_gene: TRBJ1-5
d_gene: .
abundance: .
CDR3nt: TGTGCCAGCAGTTACCCCGAGAGCAATCAGCCCCAGCATTTT
CDR3aa: CASSYPESNQPQHF

v_gene: TRBV19
j_gene: TRBJ1-2
d_gene: TRBD1
abundance: .
CDR3nt: TGTGCCGGGACAGGACGCGCGAAAAAGGGCTACACCTTC
CDR3aa: CAGTGRAKKGYTF

v_gene: TRBV6-5
j_gene: TRBJ2-3
d_gene: .
abundance: .
CDR3nt: TGTGCCAGCAGTTACTCAAGGGGGGGGGCGACAGATACGCAGTATTTT
CDR3aa: CASSYSRGGATDTQYF

v_gene: TRBV19
j_gene: TRBJ2-7
d_gene: TRBD2
abundance: .
CDR3nt: TGTGCCAGTAGTATCGGGAGGAGCTCCTACGAGCAGTACTTC
CDR3aa: CASSIGRSSYEQYF

v_gene: TRBV21-1
j_gene: TRBJ1-2
d_gene: .
abundance: .
CDR3nt: TGTGCCAGCAGCAAAACCCTGACAGGGGGCAATAGGAACTATGGCTACACCTTC
CDR3aa: CASSKTLTGGNRNYGYTF

v_gene: TRBV6-5
j_gene: TRBJ2-1
d_gene: TRBD2
abundance: .
CDR3nt: TGTGCCAGCAGTCTAGCGGGAGGGCCCTATCACAGCTTCTTC
CDR3aa: CASSLAGGPYHSFF

v_gene: TRBV5-5
j_gene: TRBJ1-2
d_gene: .
abundance: .
CDR3nt: TGTGCCAGCAGCCTACAAGGACAGTTCTATGGCTACACCTTC
CDR3aa: CASSLQGQFYGYTF

v_gene: TRBV25-1
j_gene: TRBJ1-2
d_gene: TRBD1
abundance: .
CDR3nt: TGTGCCAGCAGTGATGACAGGGGTATAGGTGGCTACACCTTC
CDR3aa: CASSDDRGIGGYTF

v_gene: TRBV15
j_gene: TRBJ2-7
d_gene: .
abundance: .
CDR3nt: TGTGCCACCAGTCGCACCGCGGGTTACGAGCAGTACTTC
CDR3aa: CATSRTAGYEQYF

v_gene: TRBV6-1
j_gene: TRBJ1-2
d_gene: TRBD1
abundance: .
CDR3nt: TGTGCCAGCAGTGACAACAGGGGGCAAAGAAGTGGCTACACCTTC
CDR3aa: CASSDNRGQRSGYTF

v_gene: TRBV7-2
j_gene: TRBJ1-3
d_gene: .
abundance: once
CDR3nt: TGTGCCAGCAGCACCGGACAGACTTCTGGAAACACCATATATTTT
CDR3aa: CASSTGQTSGNTIYF

v_gene: TRBV3-1/TRBV3-2
j_gene: TRBJ1-1
d_gene: TRBD1
abundance: .
CDR3nt: TGTGCCAGCAGCCCTGGACAGGGCACTGAAGCTTTCTTT
CDR3aa: CASSPGQGTEAFF

v_gene: TRBV11-2
j_gene: TRBJ2-7
d_gene: .
abundance: once
CDR3nt: TGTGCCAGCAGCTTAGGGGCAGGGCGATACGAGCAGTACTTC
CDR3aa: CASSLGAGRYEQYF

v_gene: TRBV11-3
j_gene: TRBJ2-7
d_gene: TRBD2
abundance: .
CDR3nt: TGTGCCAGCAGCTTTAGACTAGCGGGAGTCCACGAGCAGTACTTC
CDR3aa: CASSFRLAGVHEQYF

v_gene: TRBV15
j_gene: TRBJ2-5
d_gene: .
abundance: .
CDR3nt: TGTGCCACCAGCAGAGGATTGGGCTTTCAAGAGACCCAGTACTTC
CDR3aa: CATSRGLGFQETQYF

v_gene: TRBV6-1
j_gene: TRBJ2-3
d_gene: TRBD1
abundance: .
CDR3nt: TGTGCCAGCAGTGAATACTCGGGACAGGGCACAGATACGCAGTATTTT
CDR3aa: CASSEYSGQGTDTQYF

v_gene: TRBV6-5
j_gene: TRBJ1-5
d_gene: .
abundance: few
CDR3nt: TGTGCCAGCAGGCGATTTCGTAATAGCAATCAGCCCCAGCATTTT
CDR3aa: CASRRFRNSNQPQHF

v_gene: TRBV6-5
j_gene: TRBJ1-1
d_gene: .
abundance: .
CDR3nt: TGTGCCAGCAGTTACTCGGGAGGACGGCACACTGAAGCTTTCTTT
CDR3aa: CASSYSGGRHTEAFF

v_gene: TRBV3-1/TRBV3-2
j_gene: TRBJ2-7
d_gene: TRBD2
abundance: .
CDR3nt: TGTGCCAGCAGCTCCAAGCTAGGCGGGAGGGCCGAGCAGTACTTC
CDR3aa: CASSSKLGGRAEQYF

v_gene: TRBV15
j_gene: TRBJ2-2
d_gene: .
abundance: .
CDR3nt: TGTGCCACCCGAGTCATTCAGGGGTTAGTGAACACCGGGGAGCTGTTTTTT
CDR3aa: CATRVIQGLVNTGELFF

v_gene: TRBV11-2
j_gene: TRBJ2-1
d_gene: .
abundance: .
CDR3nt: TGTGCCAGCAGCTTAACAGAGAGCATACTTTACAATGAGCAGTTCTTC
CDR3aa: CASSLTESILYNEQFF

v_gene: TRBV10-2
j_gene: TRBJ2-1
d_gene: TRBD2
abundance: .
CDR3nt: TGCGCCAGCACCCGGACTAGCGTTTACAATGAGCAGTTCTTC
CDR3aa: CASTRTSVYNEQFF

v_gene: TRBV19
j_gene: TRBJ2-2
d_gene: TRBD2
abundance: .
CDR3nt: TGTGCCAGTAGTACCGTTACTAGCGGGAGCCACACCGGGGAGCTGTTTTTT
CDR3aa: CASSTVTSGSHTGELFF

v_gene: TRBV6-5
j_gene: TRBJ2-1
d_gene: .
abundance: few
CDR3nt: TGTGCCAGCAGTTATGGAGGAAGCTCCTACAATGAGCAGTTCTTC
CDR3aa: CASSYGGSSYNEQFF

v_gene: TRBV23-1
j_gene: TRBJ2-1
d_gene: .
abundance: .
CDR3nt: TGCGCCAGCAGTCAAACCCGGAGGACCTCTGAGCAGTTCTTC
CDR3aa: CASSQTRRTSEQFF

v_gene: TRBV9
j_gene: TRBJ1-1
d_gene: TRBD1
abundance: .
CDR3nt: TGTGCCAGCAGCTCCTCGACAGGGGCTACAAACACTGAAGCTTTCTTT
CDR3aa: CASSSSTGATNTEAFF

v_gene: TRBV18
j_gene: TRBJ2-7
d_gene: TRBD1
abundance: .
CDR3nt: TGTGCCAGCTCACCACTCGGGACAGGGATTGCCTACGAGCAGTACTTC
CDR3aa: CASSPLGTGIAYEQYF

v_gene: TRBV19
j_gene: TRBJ1-2
d_gene: .
abundance: .
CDR3nt: TGTGCCAGTAGTATGGCGGGGTTTGGCTACACCTTC
CDR3aa: CASSMAGFGYTF

v_gene: TRBV28
j_gene: TRBJ2-4
d_gene: TRBD2
abundance: .
CDR3nt: TGTGCCAGCAGTTCACCAGGACTAGCGGGAATCGGCATTCAGTACTTC
CDR3aa: CASSSPGLAGIGIQYF

v_gene: TRBV6-5
j_gene: TRBJ1-2
d_gene: .
abundance: .
CDR3nt: TGTGCCAGCAGTTCCATCGGGCAGGGAGGGTACTATGGCTACACCTTC
CDR3aa: CASSSIGQGGYYGYTF

v_gene: TRBV7-2
j_gene: TRBJ2-1
d_gene: TRBD2
abundance: .
CDR3nt: TGTGCCAGCAGCTTATCGGCTAGCGGGAGACATGAGCAGTTCTTC
CDR3aa: CASSLSASGRHEQFF